Below, 16 T cell receptor beta chains from the same sample are listed, as sequenced in a study of radiation and T cells in renal cell carcinoma. The repertoire was sequenced with immunoSEQ multiplex PCR; TCRdb's copy has only in-frame clones and lacks some. The sample gives about 130,000 clones, more than 75% of which show up once; 5.5% to 6.5% is in the top ten. Time point indicated: blood 2 weeks post-SBRT. This sample's treatment: 15 Gy SBRT to primary tumor, nephrectomy 4 weeks later. Sequences were derived from blood, sampled from a patient whose treatment included radiotherapy and nephrectomy. Every receptor here comes from a woman aged 70-85 years with renal cell carcinoma.

The genes are TRBV10-3 and TRBJ2-7; TRBD1 aligns across 8 bases. Unmatched junction bases numbered 7, after V lost 6 bases and J lost 6 bases. From germline, CDR1 is ENHRY and CDR2 SYGVKD. The CDR3 spans 13 residues. Here the CDR3 DNA reads TGTGCCATCAGACAAGGGACAGGCGGCGAGCAGTACTTC. Its protein product is CAIRQGTGGEQYF.

CDR3 DNA: TGTGCCAGCAGCCAGAGAGTTCAGCGGAGCACAGATACGCAGTATTTT. It codes for CASSQRVQRSTDTQYF. The chain employs TRBV14 and TRBJ2-3; D is possibly TRBD2 (5 bases). This CDR3 is 16 amino acids long. The V gene lost 3 bases and the J gene lost 0 bases, with 13 bases spanning the gap. Per the germline V gene, CDR1 is SGHDN and CDR2 is FVKESK.

This chain uses TRBV4-2 with TRBJ2-1; weak D call: TRBD2 (6 bases). The germline V gene encodes CDR1 LGHNA and CDR2 YNFKEQ. The CDR3 length is 15 residues. Trimming took 0 bases from V and 4 from J, leaving 10 bases between them. This CDR3 is CASSQDGRGYNEQFF. The CDR3 nucleotides read TGTGCCAGCAGCCAAGATGGGCGGGGATACAATGAGCAGTTCTTC.

The chain combines TRBV14 with TRBJ2-2, with a tentative D call TRBD1 (6 bases). Trimming cost V 4 bases and J 1 base, with 10 bases left between them. The CDR3 is 15 residues long. Per the germline V gene, CDR1 is SGHDN and CDR2 is FVKESK. In DNA, the CDR3 is TGTGCCAGCAGCCGCCGGGACATGAACACCGGGGAGCTGTTTTTT. This sequence encodes CASSRRDMNTGELFF.

The chain combines TRBV18 with TRBJ1-5; the D gene is possibly TRBD1 (5 bases). The CDR3 contains 14 residues. Trimming took off 2 bases at V and 3 bases at J, with 8 bases between the two ends. Germline values: CDR1 KGHSH, CDR2 LQKENI. CDR3 sequence (DNA): TGTGCCAGCTCACCAGTAGGGGTCAATCAGCCCCAGCATTTT. Protein: CASSPVGVNQPQHF.

The chain joins TRBV6-1 to TRBJ2-2; 11 bases map to TRBD2. Trimming took 6 bases from V and 6 from J; bases not matched to a gene: 3. This CDR3 contains 14 residues. Germline V CDR1 and CDR2: MNHNS, SASEGT. The CDR3 bases are TGTGCCAGCAGCCTTAGCGGGGGGGCCGGGGAGCTGTTTTTT. It specifies CASSLSGGAGELFF.

This clone was seen more than once but under ten times. This chain joins TRBV7-2 and TRBJ1-6; D is unclear. Germline assignment: CDR1 SGHTA and CDR2 FQGNSA. V lost 1 base to trimming and J lost 13 bases, with 8 bases between them. There are 12 residues in the CDR3. CDR3 in DNA: TGTGCCAGCAGCTTAGACGACCCCCCCCTCCACTTT. This translates into CASSLDDPPLHF.

The gene calls are TRBV19 and TRBJ1-5; D is uncertain. CDR1 and CDR2 from the germline V gene are LNHDA and SQIVND (reference sequence). Trimming took 0 bases from V and 1 from J, leaving 10 bases between them. This CDR3 region has 16 residues. CDR3 DNA sequence: TGTGCCAGTAGTATAGATCAACACCGAAGCAATCAGCCCCAGCATTTT. Translation: CASSIDQHRSNQPQHF.

The chain employs TRBV7-2 and TRBJ2-7; tentatively, D is TRBD1 (6 bases). V lost 1 base to trimming and J lost 9 bases, with 16 bases between them. The CDR3 length is 14 residues. Germline assignment: CDR1 SGHTA and CDR2 FQGNSA. The CDR3 DNA follows: TGTGCCAGCAGCTTAGGGCAGGGGAAATTTGGGCAGTACTTC. It specifies CASSLGQGKFGQYF.

CDR3 sequence reads: CASSLDVSFTEKLFF. Here the CDR3 DNA reads TGTGCCAGCAGCTTAGATGTCAGTTTCACTGAAAAACTGTTTTTT. This chain links TRBV7-2 with TRBJ1-4; D gene uncertain. Germline V gene data show CDR1 as SGHTA and CDR2 as FQGNSA. This CDR3 has 15 amino acids. V was trimmed by 1 base and J by 7 bases, leaving 13 bases between them.

The chain employs TRBV28 and TRBJ1-1; a possible D gene is TRBD1 (5 bases). The CDR3 consists of 16 residues. V lost 5 bases, J lost 4 bases, and 20 bases lay in between. Germline V gives CDR1 MDHEN, CDR2 SYDVKM. CDR3 DNA: TGTGCCAGCAGTGTAGAAAGAACAGGAGGCGGCACTGAAGCTTTCTTT. It codes for CASSVERTGGGTEAFF.

V and J are TRBV11-3 and TRBJ2-5, with D possibly TRBD2 on 6 matching bases. V was clipped by 4 bases and J by 3 bases, with 12 bases between them. The CDR3 loop spans 14 amino acids. Germline CDR1 SGHNT, CDR2 YENEEA. This chain's CDR3 is CASSSWRDEETQYF. The CDR3, as DNA: TGTGCCAGCAGCTCCTGGCGGGATGAAGAGACCCAGTACTTC. The variable domain in full, completed from reference TRBV11-3 and TRBJ2-5, reads EAGVVQSPRYKIIEKKQPVAFWCNPISGHNTLYWYLQNLGQGPELLIRYENEEAVDDSQLPKDRFSAERLKGVDSTLKIQPAELGDSAVYLCASSSWRDEETQYFGPGTRLLVL.

As concerns this clone: Other DNA variants within this sample encode the same CDR3. The chain carries TRBV6-6 and TRBJ2-1; D not resolved. The germline CDR1 and CDR2 sequences are MNHNY and SVGAGI (reference sequence). CDR3 length equals 13 residues. V was pared by 8 bases and J by 7 bases, with 15 bases between. The CDR3 sequence is CASGPLRFNEQFF. CDR3 DNA sequence: TGTGCCAGCGGCCCCCTAAGGTTTAATGAGCAGTTCTTC.

The chain has TRBV15 and TRBJ1-6; TRBD1 might be the D (6 bases). The CDR3 runs 19 residues. Germline loops: CDR1 LNHNV, CDR2 YYDKDF (reference sequence). The V end was cut by 6 bases, the J end by 0 bases, with 21 bases between. The chain's CDR3 is CATRGLDSWESSYNSPLHF. CDR3 nucleotide sequence: TGTGCCACCAGGGGGTTGGACAGTTGGGAAAGCTCCTATAATTCACCCCTCCACTTT.

The V and J genes are TRBV6-6 and TRBJ2-1, with 8 bases aligning to TRBD2. Germline loops: CDR1 MNHNY, CDR2 SVGAGI (reference sequence). The CDR3 has 16 amino acids. V was pared by 3 bases and J by 0 bases, with 4 bases of the junction left unmatched. CDR3 coding DNA: TGTGCCAGCAGTTATTCGAGCGGGAGCTCCTACAATGAGCAGTTCTTC. The encoded protein is CASSYSSGSSYNEQFF.

This clone was recorded only once. The chain uses TRBV19 and TRBJ1-5; possibly TRBD1 for D (5 bases). Trimming removed 1 base at V and 7 bases at J, with 11 bases between. CDR1 and CDR2 (germline): LNHDA, SQIVND (reference sequence). This CDR3 is built from 14 residues. The CDR3 DNA follows: TGTGCCAGTAGTATAGGGCAGGGAGAACAGCCCCAGCATTTT. The encoded protein is CASSIGQGEQPQHF.